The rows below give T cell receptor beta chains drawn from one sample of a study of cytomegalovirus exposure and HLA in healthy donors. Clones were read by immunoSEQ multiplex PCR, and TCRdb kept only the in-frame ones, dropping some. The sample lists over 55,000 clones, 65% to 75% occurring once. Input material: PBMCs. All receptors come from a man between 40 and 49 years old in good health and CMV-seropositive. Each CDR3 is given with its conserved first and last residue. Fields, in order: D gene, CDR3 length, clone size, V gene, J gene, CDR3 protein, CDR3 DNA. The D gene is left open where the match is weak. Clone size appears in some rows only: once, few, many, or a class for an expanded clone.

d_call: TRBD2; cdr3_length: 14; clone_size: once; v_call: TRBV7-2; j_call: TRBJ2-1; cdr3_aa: CASSSPGGNNEQFF; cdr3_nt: TGTGCCAGCAGCTCCCCCGGGGGGAACAATGAGCAGTTCTTC
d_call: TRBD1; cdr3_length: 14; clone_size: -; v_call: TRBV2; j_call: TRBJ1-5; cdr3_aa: CASSEGQGNQPQHF; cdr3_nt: TGTGCCAGCAGCGAGGGACAGGGGAATCAGCCCCAGCATTTT
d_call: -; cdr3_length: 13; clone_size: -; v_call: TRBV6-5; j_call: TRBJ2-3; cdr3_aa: CASSYSREFLPYF; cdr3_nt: TGTGCCAGCAGTTACTCGAGGGAGTTCCTCCCGTATTTT
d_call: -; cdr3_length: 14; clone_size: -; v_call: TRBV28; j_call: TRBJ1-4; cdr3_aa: CASSSTETNEKLFF; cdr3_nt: TGTGCCAGCAGTTCGACAGAAACTAATGAAAAACTGTTTTTT
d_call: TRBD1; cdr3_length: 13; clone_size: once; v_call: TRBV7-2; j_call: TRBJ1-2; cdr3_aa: CASSPTGLSGYTF; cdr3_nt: TGTGCCAGCAGCCCGACAGGGCTTAGTGGCTACACCTTC
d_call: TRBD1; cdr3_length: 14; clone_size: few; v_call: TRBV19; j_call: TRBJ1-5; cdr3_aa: CATYSQGAGQPQHF; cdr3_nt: TGTGCCACCTACTCTCAGGGGGCTGGCCAGCCCCAGCATTTT
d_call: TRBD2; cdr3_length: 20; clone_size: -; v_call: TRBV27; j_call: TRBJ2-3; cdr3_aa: CASSPQTSGGASLRRDTQYF; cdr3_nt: TGTGCCAGCAGTCCGCAGACTAGCGGGGGGGCCTCTTTACGGAGGGATACGCAGTATTTT
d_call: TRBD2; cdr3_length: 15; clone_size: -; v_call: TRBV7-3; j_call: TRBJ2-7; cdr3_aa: CASSLQAGGAYEQYF; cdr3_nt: TGTGCCAGCAGCCTCCAGGCGGGGGGTGCCTACGAGCAGTACTTC
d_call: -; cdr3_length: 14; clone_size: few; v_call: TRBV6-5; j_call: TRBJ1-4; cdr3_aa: CASSGLATNEKLFF; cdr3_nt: TGTGCCAGCAGTGGACTAGCAACTAATGAAAAACTGTTTTTT
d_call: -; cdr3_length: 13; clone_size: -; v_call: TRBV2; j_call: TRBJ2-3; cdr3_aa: CASGGVGRDTQYF; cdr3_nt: TGTGCCAGCGGAGGGGTGGGGAGGGATACGCAGTATTTT
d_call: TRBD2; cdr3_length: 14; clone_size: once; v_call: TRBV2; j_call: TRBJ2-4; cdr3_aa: CASSAGGAKNIQYF; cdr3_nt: TGTGCCAGCAGTGCCGGGGGGGCCAAAAACATTCAGTACTTC
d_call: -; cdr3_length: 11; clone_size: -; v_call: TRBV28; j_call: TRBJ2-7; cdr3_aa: CASSSSYEQYF; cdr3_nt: TGTGCCAGCAGTTCGTCCTACGAGCAGTACTTC
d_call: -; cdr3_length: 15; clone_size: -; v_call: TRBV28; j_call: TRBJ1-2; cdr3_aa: CASSLPISGDYGYTF; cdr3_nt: TGTGCCAGCAGTTTACCAATTTCGGGGGACTATGGCTACACCTTC
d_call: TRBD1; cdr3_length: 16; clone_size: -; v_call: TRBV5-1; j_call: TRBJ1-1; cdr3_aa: CASSPGQNYGNTEAFF; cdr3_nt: TGCGCCAGCAGCCCGGGACAGAATTACGGGAACACTGAAGCTTTCTTT
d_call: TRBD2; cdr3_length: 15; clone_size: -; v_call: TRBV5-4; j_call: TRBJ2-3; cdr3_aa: CASSLAGGLADTQYF; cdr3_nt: TGTGCCAGCAGCTTAGCGGGGGGGCTCGCAGATACGCAGTATTTT
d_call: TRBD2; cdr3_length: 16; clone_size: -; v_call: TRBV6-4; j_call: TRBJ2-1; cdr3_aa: CASSPLAGKNYNEQFF; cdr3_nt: TGTGCCAGCAGCCCTCTAGCGGGGAAAAACTACAATGAGCAGTTCTTC
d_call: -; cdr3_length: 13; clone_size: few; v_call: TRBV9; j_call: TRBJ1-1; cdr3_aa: CASSPRLNTEAFF; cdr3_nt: TGTGCCAGCAGCCCACGTCTAAACACTGAAGCTTTCTTT